The rows below give T cell receptor beta chains drawn from one sample of a study of blood T cell repertoires in COVID-19. Profiling relied on immunoSEQ multiplex PCR, and the TCRdb table lists in-frame clones only, not all of them. This table holds 70,000 to 95,000 clones, 75% to 95% found once. The sample taken for sequencing was peripheral blood. Receptors originate from a woman aged 50 to 60 in a cohort sampled during active COVID-19. Each CDR3 is given with its conserved first and last residue. Each record gives: clone size, V gene, J gene, D gene, CDR3 protein, CDR3 DNA. D genes are given only for firm matches. The size entry is marked missing in some rows and otherwise reads once, few, many or a size class.

>.|TRBV11-2|TRBJ1-4|TRBD1
CASNQRLGTGKGEKLFF
TGTGCCAGCAACCAACGACTCGGGACAGGGAAGGGTGAAAAACTGTTTTTT
>.|TRBV18|TRBJ1-2|TRBD1
CASSPPSGGNYGYTF
TGTGCCAGCTCACCACCGTCAGGGGGGAACTATGGCTACACCTTC
>.|TRBV4-2|TRBJ2-3|.
CASSQDRGGGTDTQYF
TGTGCCAGCAGCCAAGATAGGGGGGGCGGCACAGATACGCAGTATTTT
>.|TRBV9|TRBJ2-7|TRBD2
CASSVGTSGYEQYF
TGTGCCAGCAGCGTGGGGACTAGCGGCTACGAGCAGTACTTC
>.|TRBV11-2|TRBJ2-3|TRBD2
CASSLSTSGGTQYF
TGTGCCAGCAGCCTATCGACTAGCGGAGGTACGCAGTATTTT
>.|TRBV28|TRBJ2-1|TRBD1
CASSFFGQGANEQFF
TGTGCCAGCAGTTTTTTCGGACAGGGGGCCAATGAGCAGTTCTTC
>.|TRBV19|TRBJ1-1|.
CATRGLPRRTEAFF
TGTGCCACCAGGGGTTTGCCGAGGAGGACTGAAGCTTTCTTT
>.|TRBV6-5|TRBJ2-7|TRBD1
CASRRQGDSYEQYF
TGTGCCAGCAGGAGACAGGGGGATTCCTACGAGCAGTACTTC
>.|TRBV9|TRBJ1-1|TRBD1
CASSGDRGGTEAFF
TGTGCCAGCAGCGGGGACAGGGGGGGAACTGAAGCTTTCTTT
>.|TRBV12-5|TRBJ2-6|.
CASGSFISGANVLTF
TGTGCTAGTGGTTCCTTTATTTCTGGGGCCAACGTCCTGACTTTC
>.|TRBV5-1|TRBJ1-1|.
CASSQAGLMNTEAFF
TGCGCCAGCAGCCAAGCAGGCCTGATGAACACTGAAGCTTTCTTT
>.|TRBV29-1|TRBJ2-5|.
CSGNEGVETQYF
TGCAGCGGTAATGAGGGGGTGGAGACCCAGTACTTC
>.|TRBV5-4|TRBJ1-3|.
CASSFPGSGNTIYF
TGTGCCAGCAGCTTTCCGGGATCTGGAAACACCATATATTTT
>.|TRBV4-2|TRBJ1-2|.
CASSQDSNGVNYGYTF
TGTGCCAGCAGCCAAGATAGTAATGGAGTTAACTATGGCTACACCTTC
>.|TRBV6-5|TRBJ2-3|TRBD2
CATREASSQYF
TGTGCCACCCGGGAGGCGTCGTCGCAGTATTTT
>.|TRBV5-6|TRBJ1-2|TRBD1
CASSLSGTEYYGYTF
TGTGCCAGCAGCTTGTCCGGGACAGAGTACTATGGCTACACCTTC
>few|TRBV11-2|TRBJ2-3|.
CASSLEGYTISGDTQYF
TGTGCCAGCAGCCTGGAGGGGTATACAATCTCGGGGGATACGCAGTATTTT
>.|TRBV7-9|TRBJ1-1|TRBD1
CASSLFVTGGRTEAFF
TGTGCCAGCAGCTTATTTGTAACAGGGGGCCGGACTGAAGCTTTCTTT
>.|TRBV6-5|TRBJ2-7|TRBD2
CASNGGDGYEQYF
TGTGCCAGCAATGGGGGGGATGGCTACGAGCAGTACTTC
>.|TRBV7-9|TRBJ2-5|TRBD1
CASSGTAQETQYF
TGTGCCAGCAGCGGGACAGCGCAAGAGACCCAGTACTTC
>.|TRBV6-2/TRBV6-3|TRBJ2-3|.
CASSYGSLPGDTQYF
TGTGCCAGCAGTTACGGGTCCCTCCCGGGGGATACGCAGTATTTT
>.|TRBV27|TRBJ2-7|TRBD2
CASSLTGTSFYEQYF
TGTGCCAGCAGTTTAACCGGGACTAGTTTTTACGAGCAGTACTTC
>.|TRBV11-3|TRBJ2-7|TRBD2
CASSLVAGAHEQYF
TGTGCCAGCAGCTTAGTTGCGGGAGCCCACGAGCAGTACTTC
>.|TRBV7-9|TRBJ2-3|TRBD2
CASSLVYGRGTDTQYF
TGTGCCAGCAGCTTAGTATACGGGAGGGGCACAGATACGCAGTATTTT
>.|TRBV6-2/TRBV6-3|TRBJ2-3|.
CASSPTIRTDTQYF
TGTGCCAGCAGCCCTACTATACGCACAGATACGCAGTATTTT
>.|TRBV15|TRBJ2-5|TRBD2
CATSLRLAGGQETQYF
TGTGCCACCAGCTTGAGACTAGCGGGGGGTCAAGAGACCCAGTACTTC
>.|TRBV10-1|TRBJ2-7|TRBD1
CASSNPGQGAYEQYF
TGCGCCAGCAGTAACCCGGGACAGGGGGCCTACGAGCAGTACTTC
>few|TRBV6-5|TRBJ1-5|TRBD1
CASRLQGLGGPQHF
TGTGCCAGCAGGCTACAGGGGTTGGGAGGGCCCCAGCATTTT
>.|TRBV7-9|TRBJ1-6|TRBD1
CASSLSGTGNSPLHF
TGTGCCAGCAGCTTATCCGGGACAGGGAATTCACCCCTCCACTTT
>.|TRBV29-1|TRBJ1-1|.
CSVLRGGPDSNTEAFF
TGCAGCGTTCTCCGGGGGGGGCCCGACTCGAACACTGAAGCTTTCTTT
>.|TRBV9|TRBJ1-2|TRBD1
CASSVGTTGNYGYTF
TGTGCCAGCAGCGTAGGGACGACAGGGAACTATGGCTACACCTTC
>.|TRBV3-1/TRBV3-2|TRBJ1-4|TRBD1
CASSPLTGDFGKLFF
TGTGCCAGCAGCCCCCTGACAGGGGACTTCGGAAAACTGTTTTTT
>.|TRBV6-1|TRBJ2-6|.
CASSELPRPRRSGANVLTF
TGTGCCAGCAGTGAACTTCCTCGTCCCCGGAGATCTGGGGCCAACGTCCTGACTTTC
>.|TRBV4-1|TRBJ1-3|.
CASSQGRVAGNTIYF
TGCGCCAGCAGCCAAGGCAGGGTCGCTGGAAACACCATATATTTT
>.|TRBV7-7|TRBJ2-5|TRBD1
CASSLDRDRLWETQYF
TGTGCTAGCAGCTTAGACCGGGACAGACTATGGGAGACCCAGTACTTC
>.|TRBV12-5|TRBJ2-7|.
CASGLVRERTVYEQYF
TGTGCTAGTGGTTTGGTAAGGGAAAGGACTGTGTACGAGCAGTACTTC
>.|TRBV28|TRBJ2-1|TRBD2
CASQGAGENEQFF
TGTGCCAGCCAGGGAGCGGGAGAGAATGAGCAGTTCTTC
>.|TRBV4-2|TRBJ2-7|.
CASSQDWRTPFYEQYF
TGTGCCAGCAGCCAAGATTGGCGGACACCCTTCTACGAGCAGTACTTC
>.|TRBV18|TRBJ2-1|.
CASSQDSPIEQFF
TGTGCCAGCTCACAGGACAGTCCGATCGAGCAGTTCTTC
>.|TRBV4-1|TRBJ2-7|TRBD2
CASRPTSGSPHEQYF
TGCGCCAGCAGGCCGACTAGCGGGAGTCCCCACGAGCAGTACTTC
>.|TRBV7-9|TRBJ2-3|.
CASSFRRETDTQYF
TGTGCCAGCAGTTTCAGACGGGAGACAGATACGCAGTATTTT
>.|TRBV3-1/TRBV3-2|TRBJ2-2|.
CASSQGRTGELFF
TGTGCCAGCAGCCAAGGCCGGACCGGGGAGCTGTTTTTT
>.|TRBV5-4|TRBJ2-3|TRBD2
CASSSGLAGVYRGDTQYF
TGTGCCAGCAGCTCCGGACTAGCGGGGGTTTACCGTGGAGATACGCAGTATTTT
>.|TRBV10-3|TRBJ2-1|TRBD2
CAISGTSGSGNEQFF
TGTGCCATCAGCGGAACTAGCGGGAGCGGCAATGAGCAGTTCTTC
>.|TRBV7-2|TRBJ2-1|.
CAGGMRDINEQFF
TGTGCCGGCGGGATGCGAGATATTAATGAGCAGTTCTTC
>.|TRBV4-1|TRBJ1-2|.
CASSHQQGPNYGYTF
TGCGCCAGCAGCCATCAACAGGGCCCTAACTATGGCTACACCTTC
>once|TRBV6-1|TRBJ2-3|.
CASSEQGRTDTQYF
TGTGCCAGCAGTGAGCAGGGTAGAACAGATACGCAGTATTTT
>.|TRBV4-1|TRBJ1-2|TRBD1
CASSPYDRAGSGYTF
TGCGCCAGCAGCCCTTACGACAGGGCTGGTTCGGGCTACACCTTC